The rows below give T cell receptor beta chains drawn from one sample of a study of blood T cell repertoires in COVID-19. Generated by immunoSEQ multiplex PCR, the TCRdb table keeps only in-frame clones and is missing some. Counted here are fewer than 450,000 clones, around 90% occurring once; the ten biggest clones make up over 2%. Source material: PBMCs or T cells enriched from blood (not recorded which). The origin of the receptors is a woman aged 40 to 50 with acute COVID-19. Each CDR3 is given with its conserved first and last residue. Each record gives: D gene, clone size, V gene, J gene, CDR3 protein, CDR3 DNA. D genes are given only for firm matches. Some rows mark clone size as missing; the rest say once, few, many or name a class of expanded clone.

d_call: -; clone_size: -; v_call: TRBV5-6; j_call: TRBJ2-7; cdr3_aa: CASSLGRGEQYF; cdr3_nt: TGTGCCAGCAGCTTGGGCAGGGGTGAGCAGTACTTC
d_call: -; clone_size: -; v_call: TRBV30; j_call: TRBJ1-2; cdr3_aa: CAWSEQHRLANYGYTF; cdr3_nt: TGTGCCTGGAGCGAACAGCACAGGTTAGCTAACTATGGCTACACCTTC
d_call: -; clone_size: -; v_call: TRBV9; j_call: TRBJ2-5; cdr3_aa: CASSVAGGAQETQYF; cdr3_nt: TGTGCCAGCAGCGTAGCCGGGGGTGCCCAAGAGACCCAGTACTTC
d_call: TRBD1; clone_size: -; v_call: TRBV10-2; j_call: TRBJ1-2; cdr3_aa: CASSRDRVNGYTF; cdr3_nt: TGCGCCAGCAGCCGGGACAGGGTGAACGGCTACACCTTC
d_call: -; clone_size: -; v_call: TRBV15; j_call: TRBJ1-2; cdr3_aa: CATSRDYTGLPGYTF; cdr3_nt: TGTGCCACCAGCAGAGATTATACCGGACTACCCGGCTACACCTTC
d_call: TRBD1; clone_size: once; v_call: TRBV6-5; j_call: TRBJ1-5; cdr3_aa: CASRAGTGCQPQHF; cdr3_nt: TGTGCCAGCAGGGCCGGGACAGGATGTCAGCCCCAGCATTTT
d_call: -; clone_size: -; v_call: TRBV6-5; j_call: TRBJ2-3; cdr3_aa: CASSLGTSKGTQYF; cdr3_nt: TGTGCCAGCAGTCTCGGAACTAGTAAGGGTACGCAGTATTTT
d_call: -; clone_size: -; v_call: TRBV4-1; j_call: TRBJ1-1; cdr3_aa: CASSQIQEGNTEAFF; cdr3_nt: TGCGCCAGCAGCCAGATCCAGGAGGGAAACACTGAAGCTTTCTTT
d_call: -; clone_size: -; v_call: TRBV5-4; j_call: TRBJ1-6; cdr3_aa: CASSLGQNSPLHF; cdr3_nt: TGTGCCAGCAGCTTGGGACAGAATTCACCCCTCCACTTT
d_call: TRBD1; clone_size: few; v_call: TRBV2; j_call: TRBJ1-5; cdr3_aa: CASARQGDQPQHF; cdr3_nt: TGTGCCAGCGCACGACAGGGGGATCAGCCCCAGCATTTT
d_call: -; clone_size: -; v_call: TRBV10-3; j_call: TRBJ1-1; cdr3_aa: CATTGMGTEAFF; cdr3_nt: TGTGCCACCACAGGGATGGGCACTGAAGCTTTCTTT
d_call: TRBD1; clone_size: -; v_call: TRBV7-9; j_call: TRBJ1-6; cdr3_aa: CASSDRTGASPLHF; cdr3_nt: TGTGCCAGCTCAGATCGAACAGGGGCTTCACCCCTCCACTTT
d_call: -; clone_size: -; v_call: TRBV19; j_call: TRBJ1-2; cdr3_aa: CASSIVSGDYGYTF; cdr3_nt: TGTGCCAGTAGTATAGTTTCAGGGGACTATGGCTACACCTTC
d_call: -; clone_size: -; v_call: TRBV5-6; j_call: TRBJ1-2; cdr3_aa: CASSPPGAGGYTF; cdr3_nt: TGTGCCAGCAGCCCCCCAGGGGCGGGTGGCTACACCTTC
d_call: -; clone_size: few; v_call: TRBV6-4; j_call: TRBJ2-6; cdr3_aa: CASSATGGANVLTF; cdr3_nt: TGTGCCAGCAGTGCGACAGGTGGGGCCAACGTCCTGACTTTC
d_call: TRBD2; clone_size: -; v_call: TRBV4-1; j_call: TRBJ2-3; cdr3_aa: CASSGRTSGGTDTQYF; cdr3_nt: TGCGCCAGCAGCGGACGGACTAGCGGGGGCACAGATACGCAGTATTTT
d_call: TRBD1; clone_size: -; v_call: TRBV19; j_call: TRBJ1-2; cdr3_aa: CASQTSDREGYTF; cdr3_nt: TGTGCCAGTCAAACCTCGGACAGGGAGGGCTACACCTTC
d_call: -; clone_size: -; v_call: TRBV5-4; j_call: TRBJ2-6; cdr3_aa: CASSPPGDSGANVLTF; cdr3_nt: TGTGCCAGCAGCCCGCCAGGGGACTCTGGGGCCAACGTCCTGACTTTC
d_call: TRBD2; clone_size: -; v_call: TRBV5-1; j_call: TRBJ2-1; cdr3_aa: CASSLDSGGYNEQFF; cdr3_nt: TGCGCCAGCAGCTTGGACAGCGGGGGCTACAATGAGCAGTTCTTC
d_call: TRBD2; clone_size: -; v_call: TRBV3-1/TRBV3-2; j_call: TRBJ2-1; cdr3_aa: CASSQDVSSGGHNEQFF; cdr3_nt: TGTGCCAGCAGCCAAGATGTGTCTAGCGGGGGTCACAATGAGCAGTTCTTC
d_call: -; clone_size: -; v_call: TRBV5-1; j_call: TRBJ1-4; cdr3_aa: CASSLEQIHNEKLFF; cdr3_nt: TGCGCCAGCAGCTTGGAACAGATTCATAATGAAAAACTGTTTTTT
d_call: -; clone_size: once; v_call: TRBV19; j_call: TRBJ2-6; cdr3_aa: CASSIQVSGANVLTF; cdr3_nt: TGTGCCAGTAGTATACAGGTCTCTGGGGCCAACGTCCTGACTTTC
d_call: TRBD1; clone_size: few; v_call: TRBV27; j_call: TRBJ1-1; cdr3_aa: CASSFRQGVLNTEAFF; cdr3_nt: TGTGCCAGCAGCTTTAGACAGGGAGTCCTGAACACTGAAGCTTTCTTT
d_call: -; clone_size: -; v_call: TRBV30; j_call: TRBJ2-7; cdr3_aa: CAWGQRGATYEQYF; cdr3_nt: TGTGCCTGGGGGCAACGGGGGGCGACCTACGAGCAGTACTTC
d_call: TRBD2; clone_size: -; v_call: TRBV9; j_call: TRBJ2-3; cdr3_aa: CASSGRLAGGTDTQYF; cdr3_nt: TGTGCCAGCAGCGGGAGACTAGCGGGGGGCACAGATACGCAGTATTTT
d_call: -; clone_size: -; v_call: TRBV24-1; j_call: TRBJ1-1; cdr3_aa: CATSGRDNTEAFF; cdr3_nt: TGTGCCACCAGTGGCAGGGATAACACTGAAGCTTTCTTT
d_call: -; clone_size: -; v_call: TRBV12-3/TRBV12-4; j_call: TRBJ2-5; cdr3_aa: CASSFTSRETQYF; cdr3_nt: TGTGCCAGCAGTTTTACCTCACGGGAGACCCAGTACTTC
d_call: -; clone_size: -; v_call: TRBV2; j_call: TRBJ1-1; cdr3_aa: CASSGPGEDTEAFF; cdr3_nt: TGTGCCAGCAGCGGCCCCGGAGAGGACACTGAAGCTTTCTTT
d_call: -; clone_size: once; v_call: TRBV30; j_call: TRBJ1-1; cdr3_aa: CAWSRQPNTEAFF; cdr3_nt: TGTGCCTGGAGTCGACAGCCGAACACTGAAGCTTTCTTT
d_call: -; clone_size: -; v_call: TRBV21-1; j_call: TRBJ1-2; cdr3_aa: CASSKESKGRGPGYTF; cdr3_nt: TGTGCCAGCAGCAAAGAGAGTAAGGGCAGGGGACCTGGCTACACCTTC
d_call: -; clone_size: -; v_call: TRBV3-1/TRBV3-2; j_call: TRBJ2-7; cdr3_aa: CASSQDRPYEQYF; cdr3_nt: TGTGCCAGCAGCCAAGACAGGCCCTACGAGCAGTACTTC
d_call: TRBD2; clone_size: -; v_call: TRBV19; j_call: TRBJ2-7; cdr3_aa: CASSMGKGGSYEQYF; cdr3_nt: TGTGCCAGTAGTATGGGAAAGGGAGGGTCCTACGAGCAGTACTTC
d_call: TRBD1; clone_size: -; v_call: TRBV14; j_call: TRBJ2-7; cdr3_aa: CASSRDRDYEQYF; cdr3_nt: TGTGCCAGCAGCCGGGACAGAGACTACGAGCAGTACTTC
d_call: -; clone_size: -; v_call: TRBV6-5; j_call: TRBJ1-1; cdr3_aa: CASSYSRVNTEAFF; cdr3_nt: TGTGCCAGCAGTTACAGCAGGGTGAACACTGAAGCTTTCTTT
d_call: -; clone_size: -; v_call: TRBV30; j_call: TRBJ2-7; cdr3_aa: CAWSVRLASYEQYF; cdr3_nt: TGTGCCTGGAGTGTACGGCTAGCGAGTTACGAGCAGTACTTC
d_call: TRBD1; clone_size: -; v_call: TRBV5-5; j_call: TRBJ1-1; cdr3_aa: CASSSSQGDTEAFF; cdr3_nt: TGTGCCAGCAGCTCTTCACAGGGGGACACTGAAGCTTTCTTT
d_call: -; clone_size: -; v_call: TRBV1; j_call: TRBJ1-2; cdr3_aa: CTSSQDLGDRRQNYGYTF; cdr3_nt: TGCACCAGCAGCCAAGATCTTGGGGACAGACGCCAGAACTATGGCTACACCTTC
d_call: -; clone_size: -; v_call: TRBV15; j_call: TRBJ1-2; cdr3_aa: CATSRVPVGDIYGYTF; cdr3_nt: TGTGCCACCAGCAGAGTTCCAGTAGGCGACATCTATGGCTACACCTTC
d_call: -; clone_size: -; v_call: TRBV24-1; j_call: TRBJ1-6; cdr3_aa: CATSDIKGTLHF; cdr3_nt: TGTGCCACCAGTGATATCAAGGGGACCCTCCACTTT
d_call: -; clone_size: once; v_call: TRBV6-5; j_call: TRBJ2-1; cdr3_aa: CASSYSLPYNEQFF; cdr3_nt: TGTGCCAGCAGTTACTCCCTTCCCTACAATGAGCAGTTCTTC
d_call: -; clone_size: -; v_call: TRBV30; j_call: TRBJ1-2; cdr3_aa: CASWTVTPDGYTF; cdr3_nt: TGTGCCTCATGGACAGTTACCCCCGATGGCTACACCTTC
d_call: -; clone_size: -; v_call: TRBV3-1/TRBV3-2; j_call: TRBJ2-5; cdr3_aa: CASSPSLGVRGTQYF; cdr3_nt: TGTGCCAGCAGCCCATCATTGGGAGTCCGGGGGACCCAGTACTTC
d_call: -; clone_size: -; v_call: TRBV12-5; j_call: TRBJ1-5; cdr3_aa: CASGPPPGHPNQPQHF; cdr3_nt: TGTGCTAGTGGCCCTCCCCCGGGACATCCCAATCAGCCCCAGCATTTT
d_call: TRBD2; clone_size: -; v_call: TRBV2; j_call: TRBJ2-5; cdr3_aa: CASSPGGLASQETQYF; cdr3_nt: TGTGCCAGCAGTCCGGGTGGACTAGCGTCCCAAGAGACCCAGTACTTC
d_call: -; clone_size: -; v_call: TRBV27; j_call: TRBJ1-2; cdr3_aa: CASSPQGFYGYTF; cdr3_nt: TGTGCCAGCAGTCCGCAGGGGTTCTATGGCTACACCTTC